Below are 17 T cell receptor beta chains sequenced from a single sample in a study of cytomegalovirus exposure and HLA in healthy donors. PCR amplification relied on 60 Vbeta primers (plus 13 Jbeta primers). Repertoires were generated with immunoSEQ multiplex PCR, while TCRdb's copy carries only in-frame clones and drops some. This table has over 65,000 clones, about 80% appearing once. The sequencing sample was made of PBMCs. These receptors came from a man aged 45 to 65 in good health and CMV-seronegative.

The CDR3 reads CASSLDGGTGTEAFF. In DNA form, the CDR3 reads TGTGCCAGCAGCTTAGATGGGGGGACGGGCACTGAAGCTTTCTTT. The chain links TRBV7-2 to TRBJ1-1; TRBD1 might be the D (5 bases). Germline assignment: CDR1 SGHTA and CDR2 FQGNSA. This CDR3 region has 15 residues. Trimming left V 1 base short and J 4 bases short, with 13 bases between.

V is TRBV2 and J is TRBJ1-1; no reliable D call. Trimming removed 2 bases from V and 8 bases from J, with 21 bases in between. The CDR3 runs to 16 residues. The germline V gene encodes CDR1 SNHLY and CDR2 FYNNEI. The CDR3 DNA reads TGTGCCAGCAGTGAACAAGCACGGATTCTTTCGGGAGAAGCTTTCTTT. Its translation: CASSEQARILSGEAFF.

This clone appeared a few times. V and J are TRBV5-1 and TRBJ1-4, with D maybe TRBD1 (6 bases). This CDR3 has 16 residues. Germline V gene data show CDR1 as SGHRS and CDR2 as YFSETQ. V lost 4 bases to trimming and J lost 8 bases, with 21 bases between them. Here the CDR3 DNA reads TGCGCCAGCAGCATGGAAGGTCGCAGGGGAAAGGAAAAACTGTTTTTT. The encoded protein is CASSMEGRRGKEKLFF.

The gene calls are TRBV6-4 and TRBJ2-7; TRBD2 agrees at 10 bases. In germline, CDR1 is MRHNA, CDR2 SNTAGT. This CDR3 region has 18 residues. The V gene end was trimmed by 0 bases and the J gene end by 2 bases; junction bases not matched to a gene: 10. The CDR3 sequence is CASSDSIPLAGVPYEQYF. The CDR3 DNA reads as TGTGCCAGCAGTGACTCGATCCCCCTAGCGGGGGTTCCCTACGAGCAGTACTTC.

The chain links TRBV7-2 to TRBJ2-3; 8 bases agree with TRBD1. There are 14 residues in the CDR3. With 5 bases clipped from V and 4 bases from J, the junction kept 5 bases outside the gene matches. The germline V gene has CDR1 SGHTA and CDR2 FQGNSA. CDR3 in DNA: TGTGCCAGCAGCCTTGACAGGGGTTCAGATACGCAGTATTTT. Translating gives CASSLDRGSDTQYF. The variable domain in full, with the rest retrieved from reference TRBV7-2 and TRBJ2-3, is GAGVSQSPSNKVTEKGKDVELRCDPISGHTALYWYRQSLGQGLEFLIYFQGNSAPDKSGLPSDRFSAERTGGSVSTLTIQRTQQEDSAVYLCASSLDRGSDTQYFGPGTRLTVL.

This clone was picked up a small number of times. The gene calls are TRBV10-3 and TRBJ1-2, with 9 bases identical to TRBD1. V lost 7 bases to trimming and J lost 8 bases; unmatched junction nucleotides: 8. The CDR3 is 13 amino acids. Germline assignment: CDR1 ENHRY and CDR2 SYGVKD. CDR3 sequence reads: CAINPGQGSGYTF. CDR3 sequence (DNA): TGTGCCATCAACCCGGGACAGGGATCGGGCTACACCTTC.

This chain links TRBV2 with TRBJ1-5, with 8 nucleotides matching TRBD1. With 4 bases clipped from V and 5 bases from J, the junction kept 7 bases outside the gene matches. The CDR3 loop spans 15 amino acids. The germline V gene encodes CDR1 SNHLY and CDR2 FYNNEI. As DNA, the CDR3 is TGTGCCAGCAGTGTCCCGGACAGGGTGGATCAGCCCCAGCATTTT. This sequence encodes CASSVPDRVDQPQHF. Together with reference TRBV2 and TRBJ1-5, the CDR3 gives the full variable domain: EPEVTQTPSHQVTQMGQEVILRCVPISNHLYFYWYRQILGQKVEFLVSFYNNEISEKSEIFDDQFSVERPDGSNFTLKIRSTKLEDSAMYFCASSVPDRVDQPQHFGDGTRLSIL.

This chain joins TRBV2 and TRBJ1-5; 7 nucleotides align to TRBD1. Germline values: CDR1 SNHLY, CDR2 FYNNEI. J gave up 0 bases and V 2 bases, and 4 bases lay outside the gene matches. This CDR3 region has 16 residues. CDR3 nucleotide sequence: TGTGCCAGCAGTGAACTTCGGGACAGTAGCAATCAGCCCCAGCATTTT. It encodes CASSELRDSSNQPQHF.

The DNA of the CDR3 is TGTGCCAGCAGCTTATCCGGGAGTTACACCACAGATACGCAGTATTTT. Translating it yields CASSLSGSYTTDTQYF. The chain recombines TRBV7-8 with TRBJ2-3, with a possible D match to TRBD2 (6 bases). V dropped 2 bases and J dropped 2 bases, with 14 bases sitting between them. Germline V gene lookup returns CDR1 SGHVS and CDR2 FQNEAQ. The CDR3 is 16 amino acids. Based on the CDR3 plus reference TRBV7-8 and TRBJ2-3, the full variable domain is GAGVSQSPRYKVAKRGQDVALRCDPISGHVSLFWYQQALGQGPEFLTYFQNEAQLDKSGLPSDRFFAERPEGSVSTLKIQRTQQEDSAVYLCASSLSGSYTTDTQYFGPGTRLTVL.

DNA for the CDR3: TGTGCTAGTGGTTTGCTCCTAGCCGCGGGCTACAATGAGCAGTTCTTC. Protein sequence: CASGLLLAAGYNEQFF. The rearrangement links TRBV12-5 to TRBJ2-1, with TRBD2 as a possible D gene (5 bases). The V end lost 2 bases, the J end lost 3 bases, and 14 bases lay between the germline ends. This CDR3 spans 16 amino acids. In germline, CDR1 is LGHNT, CDR2 FRNRAP.

The V call is TRBV12-5, the J call TRBJ2-6; D might be TRBD2 (5 bases). Trimming removed 5 bases from V and 0 bases from J, with 8 bases in between. Germline values: CDR1 LGHNT, CDR2 FRNRAP. CDR3 length: 15 residues. The CDR3 reads CASGRTLSGANVLTF. CDR3 DNA: TGTGCTAGTGGTAGGACTCTCTCTGGGGCCAACGTCCTGACTTTC.

This clone was counted between two and nine times. V gene TRBV4-2 combines with J gene TRBJ2-7; D possibly corresponds to TRBD2 (5 bases). The germline V gene has CDR1 LGHNA and CDR2 YNFKEQ. V was clipped by 4 bases and J by 0 bases, with 19 bases between them. The CDR3 extends over 17 amino acids. The CDR3 nucleotides are TGTGCCAGCAGCCTAGACCTCATCCGGGGAGACTCCTACGAGCAGTACTTC. This translates into CASSLDLIRGDSYEQYF.

The rearrangement uses TRBV7-9 and TRBJ2-3, with a tentative D call TRBD1 (6 bases). CDR1 is SEHNR and CDR2 is FQNEAQ in the germline V gene (reference sequence). The ends were cut back, 5 bases at V and 4 bases at J, with 13 bases in the middle. The CDR3 spans 14 residues. Here the CDR3 DNA reads TGTGCCAGCAGCCCTCAGGGGCCCTCAGATACGCAGTATTTT. Encoded protein: CASSPQGPSDTQYF. Full variable domain (remainder filled in from reference TRBV7-9 and TRBJ2-3): DTGVSQNPRHKITKRGQNVTFRCDPISEHNRLYWYRQTLGQGPEFLTYFQNEAQLEKSRLLSDRFSAERPKGSFSTLEIQRTEQGDSAMYLCASSPQGPSDTQYFGPGTRLTVL.

This chain links TRBV6-5 with TRBJ2-1, with D possibly being TRBD1 (6 bases). Germline-derived CDR1 and CDR2 are MNHEY and SVGAGI. This CDR3 is 12 amino acids long. V was shortened by 5 bases and J by 7 bases, with 9 bases between the two germline ends. The CDR3: CASSQGGNEQFF. The CDR3 region has the DNA TGTGCCAGCAGTCAAGGGGGTAATGAGCAGTTCTTC.

About this clone: The germline gene is not matched at one end of the junction; a read error may be the cause. Distinct nucleotide sequences in the sample also encode this CDR3. V usage is TRBV9 and J usage is TRBJ1-2; 7 nucleotides line up with TRBD1. The length of the CDR3 is 14 residues. Germline CDR1 reads SGDLS; CDR2 reads YYNGEE. Here the CDR3 DNA reads TGCGCCAGCAGCCACCAGGGGGGAGTCACGGGCTACACCTTC. This codes for CASSHQGGVTGYTF.

V usage is TRBV5-1 and J usage is TRBJ2-5; D is possibly TRBD2 (7 bases). V was cut by 3 bases and J by 1 base, with 10 bases left in between. This CDR3 comprises 14 residues. CDR1 is SGHRS, CDR2 YFSETQ, per germline. This CDR3 reads CASSSGGLQETQYF. CDR3 nucleotide sequence: TGCGCCAGCAGCTCCGGGGGGCTCCAAGAGACCCAGTACTTC.

The J gene is TRBJ2-2, the V gene TRBV7-9; TRBD2 agrees at 10 bases. The CDR3 totals 19 residues. V lost 2 bases and J lost 4; bases outside the gene matches: 13. Germline CDR1 and CDR2: SEHNR and FQNEAQ (reference sequence). The CDR3 DNA sequence: TGTGCCAGCAGCTTATTTCCTAGCGGGGGTCCCGGTGGCACCGGGGAGCTGTTTTTT. Translating gives CASSLFPSGGPGGTGELFF. The full variable domain, in which reference TRBV7-9 and TRBJ2-2 provide the parts outside the CDR3, is DTGVSQNPRHKITKRGQNVTFRCDPISEHNRLYWYRQTLGQGPEFLTYFQNEAQLEKSRLLSDRFSAERPKGSFSTLEIQRTEQGDSAMYLCASSLFPSGGPGGTGELFFGEGSRLTVL.